The 23 T cell receptor beta chains listed next were all sequenced from one sample in a study of blood T cell repertoires in COVID-19. Data came from immunoSEQ multiplex PCR; TCRdb stores just in-frame clones and leaves some out. The sample shows about 190,000 clones, under 90% of them seen only once. Sequencing was carried out using peripheral blood. These receptors were taken from a man aged 55-75 years with acute or convalescent COVID-19.

Points on this clone: Other nucleotide sequences from this sample produce the same CDR3. The chain joins TRBV2 to TRBJ1-5; 9 bases map to TRBD1. J gave up 3 bases and V 7 bases, and 7 bases lay outside the gene matches. Per the germline V gene, CDR1 is SNHLY and CDR2 is FYNNEI. The CDR3 spans 15 residues. CDR3 residues: CASTLTGGDNQPQHF. CDR3 bases: TGTGCCAGCACCCTGACAGGGGGGGACAATCAGCCCCAGCATTTT. Using reference TRBV2 and TRBJ1-5 for the parts outside the CDR3, the full variable domain is EPEVTQTPSHQVTQMGQEVILRCVPISNHLYFYWYRQILGQKVEFLVSFYNNEISEKSEIFDDQFSVERPDGSNFTLKIRSTKLEDSAMYFCASTLTGGDNQPQHFGDGTRLSIL.

The V gene is TRBV27, the J gene TRBJ1-3, with D possibly TRBD1 on 6 matching bases. The CDR3 consists of 14 residues. Germline V CDR1 and CDR2: MNHEY, SMNVEV (reference sequence). Trimming cost V 3 bases and J 8 bases, with 14 bases left between them. CDR3 in DNA: TGTGCCAGCAGTTTGAGGGGGGGGCGAGACACCATATATTTT. Translating gives CASSLRGGRDTIYF.

The chain links TRBV4-3 to TRBJ1-6; TRBD1 might be the D (6 bases). The CDR3 runs to 17 residues. Trimming shortened V by 0 bases and J by 7 bases, and 16 bases separated the two germline ends. The germline gives CDR1 LGHNA, CDR2 YSLEER. As DNA, the CDR3 is TGCGCCAGCAGCCAAGACCCCGGGGGGGCGCCAAATTCACCCCTCCACTTT. This translates into CASSQDPGGAPNSPLHF.

The V and J genes are TRBV7-3 and TRBJ1-1; possible D gene TRBD1, 5 bases. This CDR3 spans 15 amino acids. Germline V CDR1 and CDR2: SGHTA, FQGTGA. Trimming pared 1 base from V and 2 bases from J, leaving 11 bases between. The CDR3 here is CASSLMSRVNTEAFF. The DNA for the CDR3 is TGTGCCAGCAGCTTAATGTCCAGGGTAAACACTGAAGCTTTCTTT.

This sequence joins TRBV5-4 and TRBJ2-7; D is uncertain. Trimming cost V 3 bases and J 0 bases, with 7 bases left between them. This CDR3 has 13 residues. CDR1 and CDR2 from the germline V gene are SGHNT and YYREEE (reference sequence). This CDR3 reads CASSSLSSYEQYF. Written as DNA, the CDR3 is TGTGCCAGCAGCTCCCTCAGCTCCTACGAGCAGTACTTC.

The rearrangement uses TRBV2 and TRBJ2-1, with D perhaps matching TRBD1 (5 bases). The germline V gene encodes CDR1 SNHLY and CDR2 FYNNEI. The ends were cut back, 5 bases at V and 9 bases at J, with 14 bases in the middle. The CDR3 contains 13 residues. The CDR3 protein is CASSLSREGEQFF. In nucleotides, the CDR3 is TGTGCCAGCAGTCTGAGCAGGGAAGGTGAGCAGTTCTTC.

The chain carries TRBV7-9 and TRBJ2-1, with TRBD2 matching over 11 bases. The CDR3 has 16 residues. With 11 bases clipped from V and 8 bases from J, the junction kept 17 bases outside the gene matches. The germline gives CDR1 SEHNR, CDR2 FQNEAQ (reference sequence). CDR3: CAAGSGGAILGDEQFF. DNA for the CDR3: TGTGCCGCCGGTAGCGGGGGGGCGATCCTAGGAGATGAGCAGTTCTTC.

The chain recombines TRBV16 with TRBJ1-2, with a weak D call TRBD1 (6 bases). The germline gives CDR1 KGHSY, CDR2 FQNENV. The CDR3 has 15 amino acids. V was cut by 0 bases and J by 8 bases, with 16 bases left in between. Here the CDR3 DNA reads TGTGCCAGCAGCCAATCTAGGGCAGGGGATGGAGGCTACACCTTC. This translates into CASSQSRAGDGGYTF. The full variable domain, with the rest looked up from reference TRBV16 and TRBJ1-2, is GEEVAQTPKHLVRGEGQKAKLYCAPIKGHSYVFWYQQVLKNEFKFLISFQNENVFDETGMPKERFSAKCLPNSPCSLEIQATKLEDSAVYFCASSQSRAGDGGYTFGSGTRLTVV.

The CDR3 sequence is CASSGPGTTFTDTQYF. The CDR3 nucleotides read TGTGCCAGCAGTGGCCCCGGGACTACATTCACAGATACGCAGTATTTT. V usage is TRBV2 and J usage is TRBJ2-3, with TRBD2 matching 7 bases. CDR1 and CDR2 from the germline V gene are SNHLY and FYNNEI. With V trimmed by 4 bases and J by 2 bases, 9 bases remained unmatched. This CDR3 region has 16 residues. Supplemented by reference TRBV2 and TRBJ2-3, the full variable domain reads EPEVTQTPSHQVTQMGQEVILRCVPISNHLYFYWYRQILGQKVEFLVSFYNNEISEKSEIFDDQFSVERPDGSNFTLKIRSTKLEDSAMYFCASSGPGTTFTDTQYFGPGTRLTVL.

This chain connects TRBV5-6 to TRBJ1-1; 11 bases align to TRBD1. Looked up from germline, CDR1 is SGHDT and CDR2 is YYEEEE. The CDR3 covers 16 residues. J lost 6 bases, V lost 4 bases, and 11 bases had no gene match. CDR3 residues: CASSPGTGGVYSEAFF. The DNA of the CDR3 is TGTGCCAGCAGCCCTGGGACAGGGGGTGTCTATTCTGAAGCTTTCTTT.

Sample share makes this clone medium-sized. V is TRBV6-6 and J is TRBJ1-5, with TRBD1 matching 8 bases. This CDR3 has 14 residues. J lost 4 bases, V lost 5 bases, and 4 bases had no gene match. Germline assignment: CDR1 MNHNY and CDR2 SVGAGI (reference sequence). The CDR3: CASSRRGLNQPQHF. CDR3 bases: TGTGCCAGCAGTCGCAGGGGGCTGAATCAGCCCCAGCATTTT.

V gene TRBV4-2 combines with J gene TRBJ1-2; D is unclear. The CDR3 is made up of 16 amino acids. V gave up 1 base and J gave up 8 bases, with 20 bases separating them. Germline CDR1 reads LGHNA; CDR2 reads YNFKEQ. CDR3 bases: TGTGCCAGCAGCCAAGTCGCGGTAGGATCCTCTGGGGGCTACACCTTC. Its translation: CASSQVAVGSSGGYTF.

This chain links TRBV2 with TRBJ1-6, with D perhaps matching TRBD1 (5 bases). Germline CDR1 reads SNHLY; CDR2 reads FYNNEI. V lost 0 bases and J lost 6, with 6 bases in between. CDR3 length: 14 amino acids. This CDR3 is CASSEARVNSPLHF. CDR3 DNA: TGTGCCAGCAGTGAAGCCAGGGTTAATTCACCCCTCCACTTT.

The V and J genes are TRBV27 and TRBJ1-2; tentatively, D is TRBD1 (6 bases). The V end lost 2 bases, the J end lost 5 bases, and 15 bases lay between the germline ends. The CDR3 contains 15 residues. CDR1 is MNHEY, CDR2 SMNVEV, per germline (reference sequence). The CDR3 DNA is TGTGCCAGCAGTTTAAAGACAGGTCCCCGGTATGGCTACACCTTC. It translates to CASSLKTGPRYGYTF.

The V gene is TRBV15, the J gene TRBJ2-7, with TRBD2 as a possible D gene (6 bases). Trimming took off 5 bases at V and 1 base at J, with 15 bases between the two ends. The CDR3 has 15 residues. The germline CDR1 and CDR2 sequences are LNHNV and YYDKDF (reference sequence). CDR3 residues: CATSWLGGSSYEQYF. The CDR3 nucleotides are TGTGCCACCAGCTGGTTAGGAGGGTCATCCTACGAGCAGTACTTC.

On this clone itself: The same CDR3 also results from other DNA sequences found in this sample. The genes are TRBV9 and TRBJ1-2; weak D call: TRBD1 (6 bases). CDR3 length: 13 amino acids. Germline CDR1 is SGDLS and CDR2 is YYNGEE. Trimming stripped 2 bases from V and 2 bases from J, with 7 bases between. In DNA, the CDR3 is TGTGCCAGCAGCGTTACAGGGAACTATGGCTACACCTTC. Its protein product is CASSVTGNYGYTF.

The rearrangement joins TRBV6-6 to TRBJ1-5; the D is unclear. The CDR3 length is 12 residues. Trimming removed 2 bases from V and 3 bases from J, with 2 bases in between. Germline values: CDR1 MNHNY, CDR2 SVGAGI (reference sequence). In DNA form, the CDR3 reads TGTGCCAGCAGTTACCACAATCAGCCCCAGCATTTT. It is translated as CASSYHNQPQHF.

The rearrangement joins TRBV7-3 to TRBJ1-1, with D unclear. CDR1 and CDR2 (germline): SGHTA, FQGTGA. The CDR3 sequence is 14 residues long. V lost 2 bases, J lost 5 bases, and 12 bases lay in between. Here the CDR3 DNA reads TGTGCCAGCAGCTTAGGGTCTGGGGAGACTGAAGCTTTCTTT. This sequence encodes CASSLGSGETEAFF.

The chain has TRBV12-5 and TRBJ1-1; TRBD1 matches at 8 bases. After removal of 0 bases from V and 1 base from J, the junction contained 13 bases not matched to a gene. The length of the CDR3 is 19 residues. In germline, CDR1 is LGHNT, CDR2 FRNRAP. The CDR3 sequence is CASGLVQAGGASGNTEAFF. CDR3 DNA: TGTGCTAGTGGTTTGGTACAGGCAGGGGGCGCGTCTGGGAACACTGAAGCTTTCTTT.

This clone was seen repeatedly, ten times or more. CDR3 in DNA: TGTGCCAGCAGTGAGCATGGGACACGGATTAACTATGGCTACACCTTC. As protein: CASSEHGTRINYGYTF. The rearrangement joins TRBV6-1 to TRBJ1-2; perhaps TRBD1 as D (6 bases). V dropped 3 bases and J dropped 1 base, with 15 bases sitting between them. The CDR3 spans 16 residues. The germline V gene has CDR1 MNHNS and CDR2 SASEGT.

With regard to this clone: Additional DNA sequences in this sample encode the identical CDR3. The CDR3 loop is CASRGPGQGGNQPQHF. DNA of the CDR3: TGTGCCAGCAGGGGACCGGGACAGGGGGGCAATCAGCCCCAGCATTTT. The chain recombines TRBV6-6 with TRBJ1-5, with TRBD1 identical over 11 bases. With V trimmed by 6 bases and J by 2 bases, 6 bases remained unmatched. The V gene's germline CDR1 is MNHNY and CDR2 SVGAGI (reference sequence). This CDR3 spans 16 amino acids.

This rearrangement joins TRBV6-5 to TRBJ2-2, with TRBD1 identical over 7 bases. V trimming: 8 bases; J trimming: 5 bases; junction bases outside the gene matches: 11. The CDR3 runs to 15 residues. CDR1 and CDR2 from the germline V gene are MNHEY and SVGAGI. The CDR3, as DNA: TGTGCCAGCCTGCGGCAGGGGGTTTGGACCGGGGAGCTGTTTTTT. It specifies CASLRQGVWTGELFF.

This clone was counted only a few times. The rearrangement uses TRBV6-2 or TRBV6-3 and TRBJ2-7; 10 bases match TRBD2. This CDR3 is built from 16 residues. Germline CDR1 is MNHEY and CDR2 is SVGEGT. Trimming at V came to 5 bases and at J to 6 bases, leaving 13 bases not matched to a gene. The CDR3 region is CASSQDPASGSSEQYF. CDR3 DNA sequence: TGTGCCAGCAGTCAAGACCCGGCTAGCGGGAGTAGCGAGCAGTACTTC.